Sequencing of this TCR beta chain was carried out in a study of blood T cell repertoires in COVID-19. Study summary: Acute and convalescent COVID-19 specimens originated in the United States, Italy and Spain.

Followed longitudinally, the Seattle patients had been enrolled during active infection. The CDR3 has 15 residues. The germline V and J ends were trimmed by 4 bases and 6 bases, with 18 bases remaining between them. The V gene's germline CDR1 is LGHNA and CDR2 YSLEER. In the original analysis: Researchers report that nucleated cell counts were estimated from reference gene primer amplification. TCRdb keeps only in-frame clones here, not all; method: immunoSEQ multiplex PCR. D and trimming come from the DNA, and the V and J calls and clone size come from that table. This table has fewer than 350,000 clones, about 88% appearing once.

This sequence joins TRBV4-3 and TRBJ1-1; D might be TRBD1 (6 bases). The sequenced sample consisted of peripheral blood. This sequence originates from a woman aged 70-85 years with COVID-19, enrolled during active disease. For the CDR3, the DNA is TGCGCCAGCAGCCCTCTGGTGCAGGGGATATCTGAAGCTTTCTTT. Protein product: CASSPLVQGISEAFF.